This T cell receptor (beta chain) is drawn from a study of OX40 agonist ivuxolimab in advanced cancers. For context, the study as a whole: The costimulatory receptor OX40 (CD134) was targeted by ivuxolimab, a fully human IgG2 agonistic monoclonal antibody. Prior anti-PD-1, anti-PD-L1 or anti-CTLA-4 therapy was permitted, and about two fifths of dose-escalation patients had received checkpoint inhibitors. In the dose-escalation cohort, more than 75% of patients were male, and the mean age was approximately 60 years, with a range of about 20 to 90. Peripheral TCRbeta sequencing aimed to test whether ivuxolimab altered TCR sequence diversity and caused clonal T-cell expansion. The monotherapy dose-escalation portion (N of about 50 patients) of the phase I ivuxolimab trial is reported in the paper. Of the roughly 52 dose-escalation patients, hepatocellular carcinoma was present in some 19, melanoma in approximately 15, renal cell carcinoma in 9 and head and neck cancer in 9. Partial responses occurred in three dose-escalation patients, of whom one had hepatocellular carcinoma and two had cutaneous melanoma. Intravenous ivuxolimab was administered to patients every 2 weeks at six dose levels: 0.01, 0.1, 0.3, 1.5, 3 and 10 mg/kg.

Reading from cysteine to phenylalanine, the CDR3 counts 14 amino acids. The sequence is cut down to CDR3 DNA, 42 bases in frame from base 1. CDR1 SGHVS and CDR2 FQNEAQ were looked up in the germline V gene. A distance of 12 bases separates the germline ends of V and J, which lose 2 bases and 5 bases respectively. As for this clone: Its antigen specificity is not known. Per-base qualities were not stored, and no clone one base away is much larger.

For sequencing of the TCRbeta CDR3 region, genomic DNA was extracted from the sorted cells. TCRbeta CDR3 regions were sequenced using the immunoSEQ Assay. In its TCRdb copy, this immuneACCESS table keeps in-frame sequences only and misses some clones. Where compared with another copy, unresolved V genes explain less than half of these, and the others have no known cause. A total of over 10,000 clones appear in this sample, around nine tenths of them only once. Of the sample, 73% falls within the top ten clones. Patients with a history of autoimmune disease or receiving systemic immunosuppression were excluded from the trial. Peripheral blood for TCR sequencing was drawn from every dose cohort at baseline, at cycle 4 day 1 and at cycle 7 day 1. The samples were taken from a phase I, first-in-human, multicenter, open-label dose-escalation trial of ivuxolimab. Adults with locally advanced or metastatic melanoma, renal cell, hepatocellular, or head and neck squamous cell carcinoma were enrolled in the trial. CD4+ and CD8+ T cells were sorted separately from peripheral blood before TCR sequencing.

Broader findings and caveats from the paper: In partial responders in the 0.1-3.0 mg/kg groups, normalized peripheral clonal expansion was found to be among the lowest, especially among CD8+ T cells. Clonal expansion of both CD4+ and CD8+ blood T cells was observed from baseline to week 6 at doses 0.1 to 3.0 mg/kg. After ivuxolimab, expanded clones were on average more numerous among CD8+ T cells than among CD4+ T cells. The antigen specificity of the clonally expanded peripheral T cells was not determined. Low levels of normalized T-cell clonal expansion were also seen in some nonresponding patients.

This material consisted of CD4+ or CD8+ T cells sorted from blood, taken in a trial of the OX40 agonist ivuxolimab. The V gene is TRBV7-8 and the J gene is TRBJ1-2; no D gene call is confident. This TCR came from an adult with an advanced solid tumor such as melanoma, head and neck, liver or kidney cancer. CDR3 reads: CASSLSALRYGYTF. Here is the DNA: TGTGCCAGCAGCTTAAGTGCCCTGAGGTATGGCTACACCTTC. Full variable domain (CDR3 extended with the reference TRBV7-8 and TRBJ1-2 proteins): GAGVSQSPRYKVAKRGQDVALRCDPISGHVSLFWYQQALGQGPEFLTYFQNEAQLDKSGLPSDRFFAERPEGSVSTLKIQRTQQEDSAVYLCASSLSALRYGYTFGSGTRLTVV.